The entry below describes one T cell receptor beta chain. The source of the sample is a study of cytomegalovirus exposure and HLA in healthy donors. Germline assignment: CDR1 SEHNR and CDR2 FQNEAQ (reference sequence). Trimming cost V 0 bases and J 6 bases, with 5 bases left between them. The CDR3 loop spans 12 amino acids. It was with 60 Vbeta and 13 Jbeta primers that the PCR ran. Sequencing used immunoSEQ multiplex PCR; TCRdb keeps in-frame clones, though not all of them. The sample has some 160,000 clones; more than 65% are singletons. Material: PBMCs. The sequence came from a man aged 45-65 years in good health and CMV-seropositive. V is TRBV7-9 and J is TRBJ1-2; D is unclear. Here the CDR3 reads CASSLAHHGYTF. DNA of the CDR3: TGTGCCAGCAGCTTAGCACACCATGGCTACACCTTC.